This TCR beta chain was found in a study of OX40 agonist ivuxolimab in advanced cancers. Only in-frame clones appear in the TCRdb table, and some are missing; sequencing was by immunoSEQ multiplex PCR. The sample lists approximately 68,000 clones, around nine tenths occurring once. The CDR3 sequence is 16 residues long. CDR1 is MNHEY and CDR2 is SVGAGI in the germline V gene. The germline V and J ends were trimmed by 4 bases and 0 bases, with 12 bases remaining between them. The sample was CD4+ or CD8+ T cells sorted from blood, taken in a trial of the OX40 agonist ivuxolimab. The V call is TRBV6-5, the J call TRBJ2-2; possible D gene TRBD1, 5 bases. The receptor was derived from an adult with an advanced solid tumor such as melanoma, head and neck, liver or kidney cancer. In DNA form, the CDR3 reads TGTGCCAGCAGTTTACGGACACCTCCGAACACCGGGGAGCTGTTTTTT. This encodes CASSLRTPPNTGELFF.